The rows below give T cell receptor beta chains drawn from one sample of a study of tumor-infiltrating lymphocytes in localized non-small cell lung cancer. Using immunoSEQ multiplex PCR, the repertoire was profiled, and TCRdb retains in-frame clones only, with some absent. Of 9,000 to 10,000 clones listed, about two thirds are singletons. The sequencing input was lung tumor tissue. These receptors were obtained from a human donor with non-small cell lung cancer. Each CDR3 is given with its conserved first and last residue. A D gene is named only where the DNA matches it firmly.

v_call	d_call	cdr3_aa
TRBV16	NA	CASSQGTYEQYF
TRBV18	TRBD2	CASSPGLARGGTDTQYF
TRBV18	NA	CASSPPGSTRQPQHF
TRBV2	NA	CASFFDRPNTEAFF
TRBV7-3	TRBD1	CASSSRGGSLNTEAFF
TRBV6-5	NA	CASWIGQGFGEQHF
TRBV5-5	TRBD1	CASSLLQGGNQPQHF
TRBV2	NA	CATTPGQAPNQPQHF
TRBV11-2	TRBD1	CASSLGFRGSASYEQYF
TRBV25-1	TRBD1	CAGASGQGRGEQYF
TRBV11-2	NA	CASSLVQGGYGYTF
TRBV28	NA	CASSLSGGNYGYTF
TRBV2	TRBD1	CASSLLLGTGTMTYEQYF
TRBV11-2	NA	CASSFVGRDEQYF
TRBV7-2	TRBD1	CASSFWTGGYEQYF
TRBV27	NA	CASSLAGPTGYTF
TRBV19	NA	CASSIKAVTGELFF
TRBV9	TRBD2	CASSLPGAGGPGEQFF
TRBV9	NA	CASSAGGVWPGELFF
TRBV7-9	TRBD2	CASSFPSGGVYEQFF
TRBV7-2	NA	CASSLGADRGYTF
TRBV21-1	NA	CASSNSPPGTHYNSPLHF
TRBV5-1	TRBD2	CASSLSSGGADTQYF
TRBV13	NA	CASSSTKGARGYTF
TRBV2	TRBD1	CASRAGGGNTIYF
TRBV1	NA	CTSSQDPGILPYNEQFF
TRBV10-2	TRBD1	CASRDWDRVGEKLFF
TRBV19	TRBD1	CASSKTGANTEAFF
TRBV30	NA	CASSLSGGNQPQHF
TRBV27	NA	CASSPVRGYNEQFF
TRBV6-5	NA	CASSYSDTMNTEAFF
TRBV7-9	NA	CASSPGQQETQYF
TRBV5-1	TRBD1	CASSLSGQVGYEQCF
TRBV6-1	NA	CASSEWETASNQPQHF
TRBV7-9	NA	CASSPGQTNTEAFF